This T cell receptor beta chain stems from a study of blood T cell repertoires in COVID-19. Study information: Specimens from acute and convalescent COVID-19 originated in the United States, Italy and Spain. In each case, the material was cDNA or gDNA derived from T cells, B-cell-depleted T cells, or PBMCs.

V lost 8 bases and J lost 4, with 12 bases in between. The CDR3 is 13 amino acids. CDR1 is MDHEN, CDR2 SYDVKM, per germline. As originally analysed: Using reference gene primer amplification, nucleated cell counts were estimated. Assay: immunoSEQ multiplex PCR; the TCRdb copy retains only in-frame clones and omits some. The V and J calls and clone size come from that table; D and trimming were worked out from the DNA. The sample holds about 260,000 clones, around 87% seen once. The rearrangement joins TRBV28 to TRBJ1-5; maybe TRBD1 (6 bases). Sequencing used peripheral blood. This clonotype was obtained from a woman between 50 and 59 years old with acute or convalescent COVID-19. The CDR3 sequence is CASLGHQNQPQHF. For the CDR3, the DNA is TGTGCCAGCCTGGGACACCAAAATCAGCCCCAGCATTTT.